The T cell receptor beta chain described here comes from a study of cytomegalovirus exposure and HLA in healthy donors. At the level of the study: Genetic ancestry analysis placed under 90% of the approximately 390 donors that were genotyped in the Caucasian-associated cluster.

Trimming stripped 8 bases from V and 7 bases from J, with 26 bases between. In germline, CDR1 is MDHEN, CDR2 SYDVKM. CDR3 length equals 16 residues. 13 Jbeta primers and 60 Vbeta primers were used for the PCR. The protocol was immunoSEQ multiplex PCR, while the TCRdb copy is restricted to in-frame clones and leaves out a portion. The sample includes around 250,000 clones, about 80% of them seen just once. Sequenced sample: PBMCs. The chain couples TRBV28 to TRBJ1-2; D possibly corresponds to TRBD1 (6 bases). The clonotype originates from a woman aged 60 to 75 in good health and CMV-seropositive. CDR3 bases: TGTGCCAGCTGGGCTATAGAGACTATAGGACAGCGTGGCTACACCTTC. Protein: CASWAIETIGQRGYTF.